This TCR beta chain came from a study of T-cell reconstitution after alpha-beta-depleted transplantation in children. Preparation of the TCRbeta library was carried out with unique molecular identifiers. TCRdb reanalysed the PCR reads using MiXCR and keeps one entry per CDR3 protein. The sample lists fewer than 700,000 distinct CDR3 sequences; 13% were seen once. Comment on this clonotype: What it recognizes is unknown.

The CDR3 spans 16 residues. V was pared by 5 bases and J by 3 bases, with 20 bases between. Study results and caveats: High day-60 TCRbeta diversity in some patients came from surviving recipient T cells and thymic progenitors.

The chain joins TRBV12-3 or TRBV12-4 to TRBJ2-7; D tentatively fits TRBD1 or TRBD2 (5 bases each). This TCR was sampled from a male patient younger than 18 who had a stem cell transplant for acute myeloid leukemia, so the T cells may come from the graft donor. Sequenced material: PBMCs, mostly from graft donor cells, taken 360 days after TCRalphabeta/CD19-depleted stem cell transplant. The CDR3 region has the DNA TGTGCCAGCAGTCCCCGCGGGTCCAGGGACGACTACGAGCAGTACTTC. Its protein product is CASSPRGSRDDYEQYF.